Each of the 21 T cell receptor beta chains below was sequenced from the same sample in a study of CD8+CD57+ T cells in acquired aplastic anemia. Individuals selected for sequencing had exhibited CD8+CD57+ cell expansion on flow cytometry. Template material for TCR beta VDJ and CDR3 profiling consisted of genomic DNA. Via MiXCR, TCRdb re-called the reads, giving one row per CDR3 protein. The table includes roughly 240,000 distinct CDR3 sequences, about 44% detected once. The sequenced material came from sorted CD4+, CD8+, or CD8+CD57+ T cells (not recorded which) from PBMCs. The receptors originated from a human donor with aplastic anemia.

This clonotype was counted between two and nine times. The chain is built from TRBV28 and TRBJ1-3, with D perhaps TRBD1 (5 bases). The V and J ends lost 6 bases and 0 bases respectively, with 15 bases between them. This CDR3 is built from 16 residues. The germline V gene has CDR1 MDHEN and CDR2 SYDVKM. DNA for the CDR3: TGTGCCAGCAGGGAGGGGACGGTACACTCTGGAAACACCATATATTTT. Translating it yields CASREGTVHSGNTIYF.

This rearrangement joins TRBV24-1 to TRBJ2-1, with D possibly matching TRBD2 (5 bases). Germline CDR1 reads KGHDR; CDR2 reads SFDVKD. The length of the CDR3 is 11 residues. CDR3 DNA sequence: TGTGCTAGAGATGAGGCGGGCGAGCAGTTCTTC. Protein sequence: CARDEAGEQFF.

CDR3 bases: TGCGCCTGTGGACAGGCTTCTGAAGCTTTCTTT. Protein sequence: CACGQASEAFF. The chain recombines TRBV20-1 with TRBJ1-1; 7 nucleotides align to TRBD1. The CDR3 extends over 11 amino acids. CDR1 DFQATT and CDR2 SNEGSKA come from the germline V gene (reference sequence).

On this clonotype itself: One base away lies a much larger clone, so this may be a sequencing read error. This chain links TRBV4-3 with TRBJ1-1; D gene ambiguous. The germline gives CDR1 LGHNA, CDR2 YSLEER. CDR3 length: 13 residues. CDR3 bases: TGCGCCAGCAGCCAAGGGGGAGGCACTGGAGCTTTCTTT. Translated: CASSQGGGTGAFF.

Regarding this clonotype: A much larger clone sits a single nucleotide away, making a read error possible. The V gene is TRBV19, the J gene TRBJ1-2; D is unclear. Deletions cut 4 bases from V and 0 bases from J, with 27 bases between. This CDR3 region has 20 residues. CDR1 is LNHDA and CDR2 is SQIVND in the germline V gene (reference sequence). CDR3 residues: CASSKAPPHTRGGSNYGYTF. The CDR3 DNA sequence: TGTGCCAGTAGTAAAGCCCCGCCACACACACGGGGAGGTTCTAACTATGGCTACACCTTC.

This clonotype was counted a few times. The chain uses TRBV2 and TRBJ2-5; 14 positions match TRBD2. The CDR3 is made up of 14 amino acids. The germline gives CDR1 SNHLY, CDR2 FYNNEI. Germline trimming cut 4 bases from V and 7 bases from J; bases unmatched to any gene: 2. The CDR3 region has the DNA TGTGCCAGCAGTGGTGGACTAGCGGGGGGGACCCAGTACTTC. It is translated as CASSGGLAGGTQYF.

At least ten counts were recorded for this clonotype. The chain combines TRBV10-2 with TRBJ2-7; TRBD2 is a possible D gene (7 bases). CDR3 length: 12 amino acids. Germline V gene data show CDR1 as WSHSY and CDR2 as SAAADI. The germline V and J ends were trimmed by 3 bases and 7 bases, with 10 bases remaining between them. CDR3 coding DNA: TGCGCCAGCAGTGATGAGGGGGGGGAGCAGTACTTC. This sequence encodes CASSDEGGEQYF.

This clonotype was detected many times. V and J are TRBV5-5 and TRBJ1-2; 7 bases fit TRBD1. With V trimmed by 4 bases and J by 4 bases, 10 bases remained unmatched. CDR1 and CDR2 from the germline V gene are SGHKS and YYEKEE (reference sequence). This CDR3 spans 15 amino acids. Here the CDR3 DNA reads TGTGCCAGCAGCCATAAGGACAGGAGAAGCTATGGCTACACCTTC. Protein product: CASSHKDRRSYGYTF.

This clonotype occurred many times. The rearrangement links TRBV11-2 to TRBJ1-3, with D unresolved. Per germline, CDR1 SGHAT and CDR2 FQNNGV. The CDR3 covers 13 residues. The V end lost 4 bases, the J end lost 8 bases, and 12 bases lay between the germline ends. In DNA, the CDR3 is TGTGCCAGCAGCTCAGAGCCACTGCACACCATATATTTT. Its translation: CASSSEPLHTIYF.

The table lists this clonotype with many counts. The genes are TRBV29-1 and TRBJ2-1; TRBD2 matches 12 bases. The V gene's germline CDR1 is SQVTM and CDR2 ANQGSEA. Germline trimming cut 3 bases from V and 8 bases from J; bases unmatched to any gene: 11. The CDR3 sequence is 16 residues long. The CDR3 protein is CSVDGVTSGRGDEQFF. The CDR3 DNA reads TGCAGCGTTGATGGGGTGACTAGCGGGAGAGGAGATGAGCAGTTCTTC.

In regard to this clonotype: The junction shows a germline mismatch at one end, possibly a read error. The chain combines TRBV2 with TRBJ1-3, with 8 bases that match TRBD1. CDR3 length equals 16 residues. Germline-derived CDR1 and CDR2 are SNHLY and FYNNEI. The CDR3 coding sequence is TGTGCCAGCGTCTCGACAGGGGCCAGCTCTGGAAACACCGTATATTTT. As protein: CASVSTGASSGNTVYF.

The chain combines TRBV15 with TRBJ2-7, with 10 bases that match TRBD1. V lost 1 base, J lost 1 base, and 4 bases stayed unmatched. Germline assignment: CDR1 LNHNV and CDR2 YYDKDF (reference sequence). The CDR3 is 16 amino acids. CDR3 loop: CATSRGQGAASYEQYF. In DNA, the CDR3 is TGTGCCACCAGCAGAGGACAGGGGGCGGCTTCCTACGAGCAGTACTTC.

This chain uses TRBV10-3 with TRBJ1-1, with 10 bases identical to TRBD1. V was pared by 6 bases and J by 7 bases, with 2 bases of the junction left unmatched. The CDR3 is 12 residues long. The germline CDR1 and CDR2 sequences are ENHRY and SYGVKD. DNA of the CDR3: TGTGCCATCAGCGGGACAGGGGTTGAAGCTTTCTTT. It specifies CAISGTGVEAFF.

This clonotype was counted ten times or more. V usage is TRBV7-9 and J usage is TRBJ2-5; D could derive from TRBD1 or TRBD2 (7 bases each). V lost 8 bases to trimming and J lost 2 bases, with 15 bases between them. The germline gives CDR1 SEHNR, CDR2 FQNEAQ (reference sequence). There are 14 residues in the CDR3. In DNA form, the CDR3 reads TGTGCCAGCCGGCAGGGGGGGATACAAGAGACCCAGTACTTC. As protein: CASRQGGIQETQYF.

Many counts were recorded for this clonotype. The V and J genes are TRBV20-1 and TRBJ1-2; tentatively, D is TRBD1 (6 bases). The CDR3 runs to 14 residues. Germline values: CDR1 DFQATT, CDR2 SNEGSKA (reference sequence). The CDR3 region has the DNA TGCACCCCTCTGGGGGCTCCAGCTAACTATGGCTACACCTTC. Protein sequence: CTPLGAPANYGYTF.

V is TRBV27 and J is TRBJ2-3; 8 bases match TRBD1. The V segment lost 7 bases and the J segment 2 bases; nucleotides outside the gene matches: 11. In germline, CDR1 is MNHEY, CDR2 SMNVEV (reference sequence). This CDR3 is built from 16 residues. CDR3 sequence reads: CASTEIGTGTTDTQYF. The CDR3 DNA follows: TGTGCCAGCACCGAAATAGGGACAGGAACCACAGATACGCAGTATTTT.

This clonotype has only a few counts. Germline and junction disagree at one end, which may indicate a read error. The chain uses TRBV20-1 and TRBJ1-1; weak D call: TRBD1 (5 bases). CDR1 and CDR2 from the germline V gene are DFQATT and SNEGSKA (reference sequence). This CDR3 has 14 amino acids. The CDR3 DNA reads as TGCAGTGCTAGCCGGGAGACAGTTAACACTGAAGCTCTCTTT. Translation: CSASRETVNTEALF.

This clonotype was picked up many times. The gene calls are TRBV19 and TRBJ1-1, with D possibly matching TRBD1 (5 bases). Trimming cost V 2 bases and J 3 bases, with 7 bases left between them. In germline, CDR1 is LNHDA, CDR2 SQIVND (reference sequence). This CDR3 comprises 13 residues. The CDR3 loop reads CASSIRGYTEAFF. The CDR3 nucleotides are TGTGCCAGTAGTATAAGGGGATACACTGAAGCTTTCTTT. The variable domain in full, with the rest retrieved from reference TRBV19 and TRBJ1-1, is DGGITQSPKYLFRKEGQNVTLSCEQNLNHDAMYWYRQDPGQGLRLIYYSQIVNDFQKGDIAEGYSVSREKKESFPLTVTSAQKNPTAFYLCASSIRGYTEAFFGQGTRLTVV.

The chain couples TRBV24-1 to TRBJ2-7, with D hard to call. V gave up 3 bases and J gave up 4 bases, with 9 bases separating them. The CDR3 length is 13 residues. From germline, CDR1 is KGHDR and CDR2 SFDVKD. The chain's CDR3 is CATSDVASYEQYF. The CDR3 nucleotides are TGTGCCACCAGTGATGTGGCTAGTTACGAGCAGTACTTC.

As for this clonotype: This could be a read error, since a much larger clone is one nucleotide away. V gene TRBV6-4 combines with J gene TRBJ2-3; 8 nucleotides line up with TRBD2. Germline V gives CDR1 MRHNA, CDR2 SNTAGT. The length of the CDR3 is 15 residues. The CDR3 nucleotides are TGTACCAGCAGTGTGCTAGCGGGTGATATCGATACGCAGTATTTT. Translated: CTSSVLAGDIDTQYF.

On this clonotype: This is likely a read error, given that the CDR3 carries no conserved phenylalanine or tryptophan at its end. The chain combines TRBV15 with TRBJ1-6; 8 nucleotides agree with TRBD1. CDR3 length: 15 amino acids. J was trimmed by 3 bases and V by 5 bases; bases with no gene match: 3. CDR1 is LNHNV, CDR2 YYDKDF, per germline (reference sequence). The CDR3 sequence is CATSDRGFYNSPLHL. CDR3 DNA: TGTGCCACCAGCGACAGGGGATTCTATAATTCACCCCTCCACCTT.